This TCR beta chain was profiled in a study of chemoradiotherapy in HPV16-positive cancers. On the study more broadly: Functional T-cell assays on two HPV16-positive patients' cells defined candidate HPV-specific clones and common TCR motifs.

The assay was immunoSEQ multiplex PCR, and TCRdb's table has in-frame clones only and misses some. The sample carries around 22,000 clones, around nine tenths recorded once. Study results and caveats: The functional HPV-specific definition rests on just a couple of HPV16-positive patients. Candidate HPV-specific clones and E7-related TCR motifs grew in tumor during treatment.

A note on this clone: Its matching antigen is unknown.

J lost 0 bases, V lost 0 bases, and 9 bases had no gene match. This CDR3 is 17 amino acids long. Germline CDR1 reads SGDLS; CDR2 reads YYNGEE. The TCR comes from a human donor with HPV-associated anogenital cancer. The genes are TRBV9 and TRBJ2-7, with 7 bases fitting TRBD2. Specimen: blood, collected from a patient who underwent chemoradiotherapy. CDR3 loop: CASSVGPRGGPSYEQYF. DNA for the CDR3: TGTGCCAGCAGCGTAGGCCCTCGCGGGGGACCCTCCTACGAGCAGTACTTC.